The T cell receptor (beta chain) under discussion was sequenced for a study of early T cells in non-severe SARS-CoV-2 infection. Study summary: Sequencing of unsorted whole blood was done on bulk RNA, leaving chains unpaired. Study conclusions and caveats: VDJdb matching skewed toward anti-spike CD8 responses, missing private and CD4 specificities.

Molecules of cDNA were individually given unique molecular identifiers that were attached to them. TCRdb re-called the 5' RACE reads through MiXCR, storing one row per CDR3 protein. The table shows 26,000 or so distinct CDR3 sequences, with just over 4% occurring only once. This clonotype was picked up many times. The antigen is undetermined. The germline V gene has CDR1 SGHRS and CDR2 YFSETQ. The V end was cut by 4 bases, the J end by 7 bases, with 19 bases between. The CDR3 spans 15 residues. The sequenced material came from whole blood. The chain couples TRBV5-1 to TRBJ2-3, with D tentatively TRBD2 (5 bases). This TCR came from an adult who was a healthcare worker with PCR-confirmed SARS-CoV-2 infection or an uninfected control (not recorded which). This CDR3 reads CASSAPGARANTQYF. The CDR3 bases are TGCGCCAGCAGCGCCCCGGGCGCGCGGGCGAATACGCAGTATTTT.